The 20 T cell receptor beta chains below were found in one sample sequenced in a study of T cell responses to AZD1222 COVID-19 vaccine. Clones were read by immunoSEQ multiplex PCR, and TCRdb kept only the in-frame ones, dropping some. The sample lists under 95,000 clones; around 87% were seen once. Sequencing was performed on peripheral blood, taken on day 0 of AZD1222 vaccination. The receptors derive from an adult in good health.

The genes are TRBV30 and TRBJ1-5, with 9 bases fitting TRBD1. The CDR3 is made up of 13 amino acids. Trimming cost V 6 bases and J 6 bases; bases outside gene matches: 6. Germline CDR1 reads GTSNPN; CDR2 reads SVGIG (reference sequence). CDR3 in amino acids: CACHRGRGQPQHF. As DNA, the CDR3 is TGTGCCTGTCACAGGGGGCGGGGTCAGCCCCAGCATTTT.

This clone was detected only once. The sample holds other DNA sequences that translate to the same CDR3. The J gene is TRBJ1-4, the V gene TRBV5-1; 8 bases fit TRBD1. The germline CDR1 and CDR2 sequences are SGHRS and YFSETQ. The CDR3 consists of 14 residues. The J segment lost 5 bases and the V segment lost 0 bases, leaving 0 bases of the junction unmatched. CDR3 in amino acids: CASSLGQGNEKLFF. In nucleotides, the CDR3 is TGCGCCAGCAGCTTGGGACAGGGGAATGAAAAACTGTTTTTT.

The J gene is TRBJ2-5, the V gene TRBV11-1, with TRBD1 matching over 9 bases. The V gene end was trimmed by 5 bases and the J gene end by 3 bases; junction bases not matched to a gene: 4. The CDR3 has 14 residues. CDR1 is SGHAT, CDR2 FQDESV, per germline (reference sequence). The CDR3 spells CASSRDRGEETQYF. CDR3 nucleotides: TGTGCCAGCAGCCGTGACAGGGGGGAAGAGACCCAGTACTTC.

This chain uses TRBV21-1 with TRBJ1-5. TRBV21-1 counts as a pseudogene. The CDR3 spans 16 residues. CDR3 sequence (DNA): TGTGCCAGCAGCAGCAACGAAGGGTCTAGCGGTCAGCCCCAGCATTTT. Translation gives CASSSNEGSSGQPQHF.

This clone was recorded a few times. This chain connects TRBV7-2 to TRBJ2-1; D is possibly TRBD1 or TRBD2 (6 bases each). The CDR3 is 15 amino acids. The germline CDR1 and CDR2 sequences are SGHTA and FQGNSA. V was clipped by 5 bases and J by 4 bases, with 15 bases between them. CDR3 region: CASSQDLGGYNEQFF. The CDR3 DNA is TGTGCCAGCAGCCAAGACTTAGGGGGGTACAATGAGCAGTTCTTC. Variable domain in full (rest from reference TRBV7-2 and TRBJ2-1): GAGVSQSPSNKVTEKGKDVELRCDPISGHTALYWYRQSLGQGLEFLIYFQGNSAPDKSGLPSDRFSAERTGGSVSTLTIQRTQQEDSAVYLCASSQDLGGYNEQFFGPGTRLTVL.

The V and J genes are TRBV19 and TRBJ2-1, with 8 bases lining up with TRBD1. The CDR3 is 15 amino acids. Germline V gives CDR1 LNHDA, CDR2 SQIVND (reference sequence). V was clipped by 8 bases and J by 2 bases; unmatched bases: 8. The CDR3 region has the DNA TGTGCCAGTCGTTTTGAGACAGGGGCCTACAATGAGCAGTTCTTC. Amino acid sequence: CASRFETGAYNEQFF.

This sequence joins TRBV7-2 and TRBJ2-1, with 10 bases fitting TRBD2. Looked up from germline, CDR1 is SGHTA and CDR2 is FQGNSA. The CDR3 totals 15 residues. Germline trimming cut 8 bases from V and 0 bases from J; bases unmatched to any gene: 4. The CDR3 DNA follows: TGTGCCAGCCTAGCGGGGGACCCCTCCTACAATGAGCAGTTCTTC. Translation gives CASLAGDPSYNEQFF. Complete variable domain (other parts from reference TRBV7-2 and TRBJ2-1): GAGVSQSPSNKVTEKGKDVELRCDPISGHTALYWYRQSLGQGLEFLIYFQGNSAPDKSGLPSDRFSAERTGGSVSTLTIQRTQQEDSAVYLCASLAGDPSYNEQFFGPGTRLTVL.

This clone was detected only a few times. The chain carries TRBV2 and TRBJ1-2; TRBD1 is a possible D gene (5 bases). V dropped 4 bases and J dropped 6 bases, with 15 bases sitting between them. Germline loops: CDR1 SNHLY, CDR2 FYNNEI. This CDR3 has 14 residues. CDR3 in amino acids: CASSADKSYDGYTF. In DNA, the CDR3 is TGTGCCAGCAGTGCGGACAAGTCGTATGATGGCTACACCTTC.

V gene TRBV7-2 combines with J gene TRBJ2-7; D gene ambiguous. The germline gives CDR1 SGHTA, CDR2 FQGNSA. V dropped 4 bases and J dropped 0 bases, with 10 bases sitting between them. This CDR3 contains 14 residues. The CDR3: CASSSRKGSYEQYF. In DNA, the CDR3 is TGTGCCAGCAGCTCTCGAAAGGGCTCCTACGAGCAGTACTTC.

J is TRBJ2-5 and V is TRBV7-2; D is perhaps TRBD1 (6 bases). Trimming removed 5 bases at V and 5 bases at J, with 15 bases between. The CDR3 extends over 14 amino acids. Germline V CDR1 and CDR2: SGHTA, FQGNSA. The CDR3 DNA is TGTGCCAGCAGCCCTGGGGACATTGCGGAGACCCAGTACTTC. It encodes CASSPGDIAETQYF.

V usage is TRBV14 and J usage is TRBJ2-3; 7 nucleotides match TRBD2. V shed 4 bases and J 5 bases; nucleotides not matched to a gene: 3. Looked up from germline, CDR1 is SGHDN and CDR2 is FVKESK. This CDR3 is built from 13 residues. The CDR3 reads CASSLSGGDTQYF. The CDR3 DNA reads as TGTGCCAGCAGCCTCTCGGGGGGAGATACGCAGTATTTT. Full variable domain (outside the CDR3, taken from reference TRBV14 and TRBJ2-3): EAGVTQFPSHSVIEKGQTVTLRCDPISGHDNLYWYRRVMGKEIKFLLHFVKESKQDESGMPNNRFLAERTGGTYSTLKVQPAELEDSGVYFCASSLSGGDTQYFGPGTRLTVL.

The V and J genes are TRBV5-1 and TRBJ1-3, with 7 bases fitting TRBD1. CDR1 is SGHRS, CDR2 YFSETQ, per germline. The CDR3 has 18 amino acids. The trim removed 3 bases at V and 0 bases at J, leaving 12 bases unmatched. CDR3 nucleotides: TGCGCCAGCAGCTCAGGGACAGACACTGCATCCTCTGGAAACACCATATATTTT. Its protein product is CASSSGTDTASSGNTIYF.

The genes are TRBV28 and TRBJ1-2; TRBD1 is a possible D gene (5 bases). Germline loops: CDR1 MDHEN, CDR2 SYDVKM. V dropped 8 bases and J dropped 1 base, with 11 bases sitting between them. The CDR3 is 13 residues long. DNA for the CDR3: TGTGCCAGCGCCGGGGGGGGTAACTATGGCTACACCTTC. Its protein is CASAGGGNYGYTF.

The CDR3 sequence: CASSQTASGGYEQYF. DNA for the CDR3: TGTGCCAGCAGTCAAACGGCTAGCGGGGGCTACGAGCAGTACTTC. V and J are TRBV3-1 (or the pseudogene TRBV3-2) and TRBJ2-7, with 10 bases lining up with TRBD2. Germline-derived CDR1 and CDR2 are LGHDT and YNNKEL (reference sequence). The CDR3 is made up of 15 amino acids. Trimming took 6 bases from V and 3 from J; bases not matched to a gene: 8.

The V gene is TRBV4-1, the J gene TRBJ1-2; D is perhaps TRBD1 (5 bases). V dropped 2 bases and J dropped 5 bases, with 21 bases sitting between them. Looked up from germline, CDR1 is MGHRA and CDR2 is YSYEKL. The CDR3 has 17 amino acids. The CDR3 here is CASSQIWDPKTSYGYTF. The DNA of the CDR3 is TGCGCCAGCAGCCAAATATGGGACCCCAAGACGTCATATGGCTACACCTTC.

CDR3 in DNA: TGTGCCAGCTCACCACGGGACGGGAATTCACCCCTCCACTTT. Translation gives CASSPRDGNSPLHF. This rearrangement joins TRBV18 to TRBJ1-6, with D tentatively TRBD1 (5 bases). V was pared by 1 base and J by 7 bases, with 8 bases between. The CDR3 covers 14 residues. Germline V gene sequence: CDR1 KGHSH, CDR2 LQKENI. Based on the CDR3 plus reference TRBV18 and TRBJ1-6, the full variable domain is NAGVMQNPRHLVRRRGQEARLRCSPMKGHSHVYWYRQLPEEGLKFMVYLQKENIIDESGMPKERFSAEFPKEGPSILRIQQVVRGDSAAYFCASSPRDGNSPLHFGNGTRLTVT.

The chain is built from TRBV18 and TRBJ1-2; no definite D call. With 2 bases removed from V and 8 bases from J, the gap between germline ends came to 9 bases. The CDR3 length is 12 residues. Germline CDR1 reads KGHSH; CDR2 reads LQKENI. The CDR3 protein is CASSPDEGGYTF. DNA of the CDR3: TGTGCCAGCTCACCAGACGAAGGCGGCTACACCTTC.

This chain connects TRBV6-5 to TRBJ1-4; a weak D match, TRBD1 (5 bases). CDR1 and CDR2 from the germline V gene are MNHEY and SVGAGI. The V end lost 6 bases, the J end lost 4 bases, and 12 bases lay between the germline ends. There are 14 residues in the CDR3. The CDR3, as DNA: TGTGCCAGCAGCCGGGACGGACTTAATGAAAAACTGTTTTTT. It yields the protein CASSRDGLNEKLFF.

V gene TRBV3-1 (or the pseudogene TRBV3-2) combines with J gene TRBJ2-7; 10 bases are a match to TRBD2. CDR3 length: 14 residues. Per the germline V gene, CDR1 is LGHDT and CDR2 is YNNKEL (reference sequence). With V trimmed by 7 bases and J by 4 bases, 7 bases remained unmatched. CDR3 in DNA: TGTGCCAGCACCGGGCTAGCGGGGGATTACGAGCAGTACTTC. Translation gives CASTGLAGDYEQYF.

This clone showed up just once. The chain links TRBV7-9 to TRBJ2-1; the D call may be TRBD1 or TRBD2 (6 bases each). V was pared by 5 bases and J by 3 bases, with 11 bases between. The germline gives CDR1 SEHNR, CDR2 FQNEAQ (reference sequence). The CDR3 has 14 residues. CDR3 in amino acids: CASSAGGLYNEQFF. Written as DNA, the CDR3 is TGTGCCAGCAGCGCCGGGGGCCTCTACAATGAGCAGTTCTTC.